This TCR beta chain was found in a study of blood T cells in healthy people across ages. The V gene end was trimmed by 0 bases and the J gene end by 7 bases; junction bases not matched to a gene: 8. Germline lookup yields CDR1 LNHNV and CDR2 YYDKDF (reference sequence). The CDR3 spans 15 residues. Alongside a J-beta primer mix, a sample-barcoded 5' primer served in a second PCR lasting roughly 6 to 11 cycles. Each CDR3 protein gets one entry after TCRdb re-called the 5' RACE reads with MiXCR. Seen here are fewer than 1.5 million distinct CDR3 sequences, roughly 45% observed once, and the top ten hold 6.5% to 10%.

Input material: blood. The source is a woman aged 18-30 years in good health. The V gene is TRBV15, the J gene TRBJ2-5, with TRBD2 identical over 7 bases. This CDR3 is CATSRDQHGGGTQYF. DNA for the CDR3: TGTGCCACCAGCAGAGATCAACACGGCGGGGGGACCCAGTACTTC.